This TCR beta chain was captured by sequencing in a study of beta chain features in type 1 diabetes. Study in general: Sorted cells numbering some 110 million were examined across all samples. Findings of the study overall: Here, the possible influence of HLA type (on TCRB rearrangement) remained unresolved. TCRB CDR3 length was moderately but significantly reduced in all four CD4+ subsets of Type 1 diabetes patients.

There was one heparinised blood draw per donor, averaging about 120 mL. Worth noting for this clone: Its antigen is as yet unknown.

All of the isolated RNA was reverse transcribed, so expressed TCRB transcripts were sequenced. The protocol was immunoSEQ multiplex PCR, while the TCRdb copy is restricted to in-frame clones and leaves out a portion. The data contain 40,000 or so clones, around 70% of them singletons. CDR1 LGHNA and CDR2 YNFKEQ come from the germline V gene. Trimming cost V 2 bases and J 2 bases; bases outside gene matches: 6. This CDR3 spans 15 amino acids. The chain links TRBV4-2 to TRBJ2-7; 7 bases are shared with TRBD1. The specimen was Tregs from blood. This TCR was sampled from a woman in her late teens or twenties with type 1 diabetes. DNA for the CDR3: TGTGCCAGCAGCCAATCCGGGACAGAGACCTACGAGCAGTACTTC. It encodes CASSQSGTETYEQYF.